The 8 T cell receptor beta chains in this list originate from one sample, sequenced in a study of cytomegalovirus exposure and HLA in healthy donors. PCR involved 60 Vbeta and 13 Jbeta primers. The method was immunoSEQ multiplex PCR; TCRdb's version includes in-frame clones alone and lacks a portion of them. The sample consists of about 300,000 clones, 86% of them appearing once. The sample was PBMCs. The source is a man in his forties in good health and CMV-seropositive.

The DNA of the CDR3 is TGCGCCAGCAGCTTGGTTGCGGGAGGAGCCACAGATACGCAGTATTTT. It is translated as CASSLVAGGATDTQYF. V and J are TRBV5-1 and TRBJ2-3, with TRBD2 matching over 8 bases. The V and J ends lost 0 bases and 2 bases, in that order; junction bases with no gene match: 5. The CDR3 length is 16 residues. The V gene's germline CDR1 is SGHRS and CDR2 YFSETQ.

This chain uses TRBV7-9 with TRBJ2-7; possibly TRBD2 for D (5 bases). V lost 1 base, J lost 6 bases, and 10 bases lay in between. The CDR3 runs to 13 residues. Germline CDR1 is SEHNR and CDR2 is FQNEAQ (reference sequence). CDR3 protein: CASSLVPEGEQYF. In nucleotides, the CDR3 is TGTGCCAGCAGCTTAGTTCCAGAGGGCGAGCAGTACTTC.

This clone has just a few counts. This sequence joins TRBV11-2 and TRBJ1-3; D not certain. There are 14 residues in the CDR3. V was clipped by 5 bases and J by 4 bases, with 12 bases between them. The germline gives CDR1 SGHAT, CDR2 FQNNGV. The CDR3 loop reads CASSRGNRGNTIYF. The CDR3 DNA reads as TGTGCCAGCAGCCGTGGTAATAGAGGAAACACCATATATTTT. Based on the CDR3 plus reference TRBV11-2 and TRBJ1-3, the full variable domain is EAGVAQSPRYKIIEKRQSVAFWCNPISGHATLYWYQQILGQGPKLLIQFQNNGVVDDSQLPKDRFSAERLKGVDSTLKIQPAKLEDSAVYLCASSRGNRGNTIYFGEGSWLTVV.

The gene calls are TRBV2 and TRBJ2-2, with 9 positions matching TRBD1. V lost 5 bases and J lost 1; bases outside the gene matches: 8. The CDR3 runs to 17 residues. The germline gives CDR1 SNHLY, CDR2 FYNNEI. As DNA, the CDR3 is TGTGCCAGCAGTAGGGACAGGGAGATTAGGAACACCGGGGAGCTGTTTTTT. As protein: CASSRDREIRNTGELFF.

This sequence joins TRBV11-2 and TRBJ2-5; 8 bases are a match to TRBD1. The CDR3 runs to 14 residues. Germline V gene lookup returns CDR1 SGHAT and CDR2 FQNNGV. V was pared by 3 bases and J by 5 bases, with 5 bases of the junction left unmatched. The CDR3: CASSFDRTGETQYF. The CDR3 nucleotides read TGTGCCAGCAGCTTTGACAGGACAGGGGAGACCCAGTACTTC.

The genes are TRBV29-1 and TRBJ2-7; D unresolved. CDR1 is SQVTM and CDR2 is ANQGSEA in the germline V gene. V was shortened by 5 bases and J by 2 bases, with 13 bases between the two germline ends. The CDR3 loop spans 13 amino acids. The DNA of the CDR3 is TGCAGCGTTATAGAGACACATACCTACGAGCAGTACTTC. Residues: CSVIETHTYEQYF.

The CDR3 coding sequence is TGTGCCAGCAGCACCCCCTCAGGGTCAGATACGCAGTATTTT. Translated: CASSTPSGSDTQYF. The chain carries TRBV28 and TRBJ2-3; possibly TRBD1 for D (5 bases). V was cut by 6 bases and J by 4 bases, with 14 bases left in between. This CDR3 comprises 14 residues. The germline V gene has CDR1 MDHEN and CDR2 SYDVKM.

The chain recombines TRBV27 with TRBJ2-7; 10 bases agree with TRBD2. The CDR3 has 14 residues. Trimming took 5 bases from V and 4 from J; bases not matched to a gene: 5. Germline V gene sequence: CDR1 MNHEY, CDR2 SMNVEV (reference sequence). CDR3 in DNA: TGTGCCAGCAGTCCAGCGGGAGGGGAATACGAGCAGTACTTC. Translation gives CASSPAGGEYEQYF.